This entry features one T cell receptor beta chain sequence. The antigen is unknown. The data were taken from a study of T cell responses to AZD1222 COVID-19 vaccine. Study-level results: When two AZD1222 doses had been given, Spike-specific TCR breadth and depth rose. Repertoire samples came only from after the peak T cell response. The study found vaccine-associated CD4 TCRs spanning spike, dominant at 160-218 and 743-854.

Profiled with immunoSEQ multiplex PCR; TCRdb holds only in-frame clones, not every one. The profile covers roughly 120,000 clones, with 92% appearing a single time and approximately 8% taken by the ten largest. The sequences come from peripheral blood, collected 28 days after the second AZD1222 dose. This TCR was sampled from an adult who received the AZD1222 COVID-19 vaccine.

The CDR3 here is CASPRGTRCTDTQYF. The CDR3 DNA reads TGCGCCAGTCCGCGGGGGACCCGCTGCACAGATACGCAGTATTTT. The rearrangement links TRBV23-1 to TRBJ2-3, with 7 bases aligning to TRBD2. TRBV23-1 qualifies as an ORF whose function is uncertain. The CDR3 totals 15 residues. Trimming took 9 bases from V and 1 from J; bases not matched to a gene: 10.